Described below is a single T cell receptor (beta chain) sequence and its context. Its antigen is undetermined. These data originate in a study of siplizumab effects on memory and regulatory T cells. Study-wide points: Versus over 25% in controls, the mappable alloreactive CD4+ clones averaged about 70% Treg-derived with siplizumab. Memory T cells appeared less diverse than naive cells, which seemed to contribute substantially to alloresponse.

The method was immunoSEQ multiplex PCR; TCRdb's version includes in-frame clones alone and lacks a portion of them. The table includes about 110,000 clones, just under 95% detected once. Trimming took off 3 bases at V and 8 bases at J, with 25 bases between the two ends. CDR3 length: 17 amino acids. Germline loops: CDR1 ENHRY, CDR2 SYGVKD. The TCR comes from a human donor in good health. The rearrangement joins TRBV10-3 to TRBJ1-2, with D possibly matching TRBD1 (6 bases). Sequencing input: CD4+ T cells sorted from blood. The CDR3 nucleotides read TGTGCCATCAGTGACACCCGAAAGACAGGACTCGGGGGCGGCTACACCTTC. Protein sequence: CAISDTRKTGLGGGYTF.